The sequence of this TCR beta chain was determined in a study of CD8+ T cells in alopecia areata. Study-wide background: Grafts of skin from C3H/HeJ donors aged about 6-12 months with spontaneous alopecia went to female C3H/HeJ mice aged roughly 7-11 weeks.

General study results and limits: Scalp samples also yield sequences from resident alphabeta T cells of normal skin. An increase in clonality over normal scalp was evident in lesional scalp, especially alopecia totalis/universalis.

Germline V gives CDR1 FNHDT, CDR2 SITEND (reference sequence). CDR3 length: 18 residues. V lost 5 bases, J lost 3 bases, and 13 bases stayed unmatched. Extracted RNA was reverse transcribed into cDNA, the sequencing template. Repertoires were generated with immunoSEQ multiplex PCR, while TCRdb's copy carries only in-frame clones and drops some. Singletons are absent from the sample, which has around 100,000 clones. As for this clone: Its specificity is not known. Gene names and germline match the mouse. The sequence runs out 4 residues before the end of the CDR3; the remainder is reconstructed from the germline J gene.

The material sequenced was lesional skin. The rearrangement links TRBV19 to TRBJ2-1; 11 nucleotides align to TRBD2. The source is a C3H/HeJ mouse with alopecia areata. The MHC haplotype of the strain is H2-k. CDR3 DNA (partial): TGTGCCAGCAGCACCCTTTCCGGGACTGGGGGCTTCTATGCT. Translating gives CASSTLSGTGGFYA. The entire CDR3 reads CASSTLSGTGGFYAEQFF.